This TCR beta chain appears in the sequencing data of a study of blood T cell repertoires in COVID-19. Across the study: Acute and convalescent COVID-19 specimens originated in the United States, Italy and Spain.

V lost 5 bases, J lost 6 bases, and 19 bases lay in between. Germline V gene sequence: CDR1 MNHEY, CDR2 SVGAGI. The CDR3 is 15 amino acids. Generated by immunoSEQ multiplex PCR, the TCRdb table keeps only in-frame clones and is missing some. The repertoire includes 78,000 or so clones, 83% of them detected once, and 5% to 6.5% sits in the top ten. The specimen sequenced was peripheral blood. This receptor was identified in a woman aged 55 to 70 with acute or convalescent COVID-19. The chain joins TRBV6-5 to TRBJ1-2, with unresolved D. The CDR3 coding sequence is TGTGCCAGCAGTCTACAGTTCCCCGGACTTGATGGCTACACCTTC. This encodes CASSLQFPGLDGYTF.